What follows are 23 T cell receptor beta chains derived from one specimen sequenced in a study of blood T cell repertoires in COVID-19. The data were produced by immunoSEQ multiplex PCR, yet TCRdb's version contains in-frame clones alone and is incomplete. Among more than 250,000 clones listed, around 89% were seen once. Sequenced sample: PBMCs or T cells enriched from blood (not recorded which). These receptors all come from a woman younger than 35 with acute COVID-19.

The genes are TRBV19 and TRBJ2-1; TRBD2 aligns across 8 bases. This CDR3 is 15 amino acids long. CDR1 and CDR2 (germline): LNHDA, SQIVND (reference sequence). The V segment lost 2 bases and the J segment 6 bases; nucleotides outside the gene matches: 6. CDR3 sequence: CASSIPGRAVNEQFF. CDR3 nucleotide sequence: TGTGCCAGTAGTATACCCGGGAGGGCCGTCAATGAGCAGTTCTTC. Looking up the rest from reference TRBV19 and TRBJ2-1 gives the full variable domain: DGGITQSPKYLFRKEGQNVTLSCEQNLNHDAMYWYRQDPGQGLRLIYYSQIVNDFQKGDIAEGYSVSREKKESFPLTVTSAQKNPTAFYLCASSIPGRAVNEQFFGPGTRLTVL.

DNA for the CDR3: TGTGCCACCAGTGATCGGGACAGGGTCTACAATGAGCAGTTCTTC. This encodes CATSDRDRVYNEQFF. The chain carries TRBV24-1 and TRBJ2-1; 9 nucleotides match TRBD1. CDR3 length: 15 amino acids. Germline V gene lookup returns CDR1 KGHDR and CDR2 SFDVKD. V dropped 3 bases and J dropped 3; count of bases not matched to a gene: 2.

V is TRBV11-2 and J is TRBJ2-2, with 7 bases fitting TRBD2. The ends lost 4 bases at V and 0 bases at J; junction bases unmatched: 8. CDR1 and CDR2 from the germline V gene are SGHAT and FQNNGV. The CDR3 loop spans 17 amino acids. The CDR3 nucleotides are TGTGCCAGCAGCTCTCCATTTGGACTAGCGAACACCGGGGAGCTGTTTTTT. Amino acid sequence: CASSSPFGLANTGELFF. The variable domain in full, with the rest retrieved from reference TRBV11-2 and TRBJ2-2, is EAGVAQSPRYKIIEKRQSVAFWCNPISGHATLYWYQQILGQGPKLLIQFQNNGVVDDSQLPKDRFSAERLKGVDSTLKIQPAKLEDSAVYLCASSSPFGLANTGELFFGEGSRLTVL.

The rearrangement uses TRBV30 and TRBJ1-5; TRBD1 is a possible D gene (6 bases). The germline V gene encodes CDR1 GTSNPN and CDR2 SVGIG (reference sequence). The CDR3 covers 14 residues. V lost 0 bases to trimming and J lost 5 bases, with 11 bases between them. The CDR3 spells CAWSVPRGDQPQHF. CDR3 nucleotides: TGTGCCTGGAGTGTCCCCAGGGGTGATCAGCCCCAGCATTTT.

This rearrangement joins TRBV7-8 to TRBJ2-5, with TRBD2 identical over 14 bases. Trimming cost V 5 bases and J 5 bases; bases outside gene matches: 4. Per germline, CDR1 SGHVS and CDR2 FQNEAQ. This CDR3 has 15 amino acids. The CDR3 reads CASSGLAGGSETQYF. The CDR3 region has the DNA TGTGCCAGCAGCGGACTAGCGGGAGGTAGTGAGACCCAGTACTTC.

The chain combines TRBV4-1 with TRBJ2-1, with TRBD2 as a possible D gene (5 bases). CDR1 MGHRA and CDR2 YSYEKL come from the germline V gene. CDR3 length: 15 amino acids. The V end was cut by 1 base, the J end by 9 bases, with 16 bases between. In DNA, the CDR3 is TGCGCCAGCAGCCAAGCCCCTACCGGAGGCGCTGAGCAGTTCTTC. It codes for CASSQAPTGGAEQFF.

This clone was recorded once. The CDR3, as DNA: TGCAGCGTTGAGAATCGGGGGTACGAGCAGTACTTC. Translation: CSVENRGYEQYF. The chain joins TRBV29-1 to TRBJ2-7; maybe TRBD2 (6 bases). Between the trimmed V and J ends, which lost 3 bases and 4 bases, there was a span of 10 bases. Germline lookup yields CDR1 SQVTM and CDR2 ANQGSEA. The CDR3 is 12 amino acids.

V usage is TRBV7-8 and J usage is TRBJ2-2; the D gene is possibly TRBD1 (6 bases). This CDR3 contains 15 residues. V dropped 4 bases and J dropped 1 base, with 10 bases sitting between them. CDR1 and CDR2 (germline): SGHVS, FQNEAQ. The CDR3 sequence: CASSYDRLNTGELFF. The CDR3 coding sequence is TGTGCCAGCAGCTACGACAGGCTGAACACCGGGGAGCTGTTTTTT.

V gene TRBV7-9 combines with J gene TRBJ1-3; no firm D call. The CDR3 runs to 15 residues. Germline CDR1 SEHNR, CDR2 FQNEAQ (reference sequence). With 0 bases removed from V and 4 bases from J, the gap between germline ends came to 10 bases. CDR3 in amino acids: CASSLAWSGGNTIYF. The CDR3 DNA follows: TGTGCCAGCAGCTTAGCATGGTCGGGAGGAAACACCATATATTTT.

V is TRBV28 and J is TRBJ2-1; 8 bases match TRBD1. V lost 7 bases, J lost 7 bases, and 21 bases stayed unmatched. The CDR3 has 18 residues. Germline-derived CDR1 and CDR2 are MDHEN and SYDVKM. CDR3 protein: CASKAGGSTRESRNEQFF. The CDR3 DNA is TGTGCCAGCAAGGCAGGGGGCTCTACGCGGGAAAGTCGAAATGAGCAGTTCTTC. The variable domain in full, completed from reference TRBV28 and TRBJ2-1, reads DVKVTQSSRYLVKRTGEKVFLECVQDMDHENMFWYRQDPGLGLRLIYFSYDVKMKEKGDIPEGYSVSREKKERFSLILESASTNQTSMYLCASKAGGSTRESRNEQFFGPGTRLTVL.

The chain combines TRBV7-2 with TRBJ2-5; D not resolved. The CDR3 covers 15 residues. Trimming stripped 2 bases from V and 0 bases from J, with 10 bases between. Germline CDR1 reads SGHTA; CDR2 reads FQGNSA. The CDR3, as DNA: TGTGCCAGCAGCTTACCCAGACTGTACCAAGAGACCCAGTACTTC. Protein: CASSLPRLYQETQYF.

The chain employs TRBV5-6 and TRBJ2-7; maybe TRBD1 (5 bases). Germline-derived CDR1 and CDR2 are SGHDT and YYEEEE. Trimming removed 1 base at V and 3 bases at J, with 11 bases between. This CDR3 spans 14 amino acids. CDR3 sequence reads: CASSLLGQNYEQYF. The CDR3 region has the DNA TGTGCCAGCAGCTTGTTGGGGCAGAACTACGAGCAGTACTTC.

Only a few counts were recorded for this clone. This chain connects TRBV2 to TRBJ1-1; 7 bases are a match to TRBD1. Germline CDR1 and CDR2: SNHLY and FYNNEI. The V segment lost 0 bases and the J segment 4 bases; nucleotides outside the gene matches: 2. The CDR3 length is 14 residues. The CDR3 reads CASSEAQGVTEAFF. The CDR3 DNA reads TGTGCCAGCAGTGAAGCTCAGGGGGTCACTGAAGCTTTCTTT.

This clone was recorded once. The V gene is TRBV5-4, the J gene TRBJ2-1; D might be TRBD1 (6 bases). The germline V gene encodes CDR1 SGHNT and CDR2 YYREEE (reference sequence). V lost 0 bases, J lost 8 bases, and 6 bases lay in between. The CDR3 is 12 residues long. The CDR3 bases are TGTGCCAGCAGCTTGGCAGGGGATGAGCAGTTCTTC. Translating gives CASSLAGDEQFF.

This clone was detected once. The DNA of the CDR3 is TGTGCCACCAGCACCCCCGTTACTGGAAACACCATATATTTT. It encodes CATSTPVTGNTIYF. The rearrangement uses TRBV15 and TRBJ1-3; D unresolved. The CDR3 has 14 residues. The V and J ends lost 4 bases and 2 bases respectively, with 9 bases between them. In germline, CDR1 is LNHNV, CDR2 YYDKDF (reference sequence).

The rearrangement links TRBV6-2 or TRBV6-3 to TRBJ1-2; weak D call: TRBD1 (6 bases). The germline gives CDR1 MNHEY, CDR2 SVGEGT. The ends were cut back, 4 bases at V and 3 bases at J, with 15 bases in the middle. This CDR3 comprises 15 residues. CDR3 residues: CASSSPDRGDYGYTF. CDR3 nucleotides: TGTGCCAGCAGTTCCCCGGACAGAGGGGACTATGGCTACACCTTC.

The chain is built from TRBV10-3 and TRBJ2-5, with 10 bases that match TRBD2. The germline V gene encodes CDR1 ENHRY and CDR2 SYGVKD. This CDR3 has 15 residues. With 3 bases clipped from V and 4 bases from J, the junction kept 5 bases outside the gene matches. The CDR3 coding sequence is TGTGCCATCAGTGAAAAGGGACTAGCGTCAGAGACCCAGTACTTC. Translation gives CAISEKGLASETQYF.

This rearrangement joins TRBV19 to TRBJ2-2; TRBD2 matches 8 bases. The J segment lost 3 bases and the V segment lost 7 bases, leaving 4 bases of the junction unmatched. Germline V CDR1 and CDR2: LNHDA, SQIVND (reference sequence). The CDR3 has 14 residues. The DNA for the CDR3 is TGTGCCAGTAACGGGAGGGCCCACACCGGGGAGCTGTTTTTT. This codes for CASNGRAHTGELFF.

This clone was counted a single time. The V and J genes are TRBV5-1 and TRBJ1-1; 7 bases align to TRBD1. V lost 5 bases to trimming and J lost 0 bases; unmatched junction nucleotides: 10. Germline CDR1 is SGHRS and CDR2 is YFSETQ. The CDR3 spans 16 residues. The CDR3 loop is CASRRTGEIMNTEAFF. The CDR3 DNA follows: TGCGCCAGCAGACGAACAGGGGAGATTATGAACACTGAAGCTTTCTTT.

This rearrangement joins TRBV11-2 to TRBJ2-5, with D tentatively TRBD1 (5 bases). The length of the CDR3 is 16 residues. Deletions cut 5 bases from V and 2 bases from J, with 18 bases between. Germline CDR1 and CDR2: SGHAT and FQNNGV. The CDR3 spells CASSLIIPRTQETQYF. The CDR3 DNA sequence: TGTGCCAGCAGCCTCATTATCCCCCGGACACAAGAGACCCAGTACTTC.

V and J are TRBV5-4 and TRBJ2-3; 15 positions match TRBD2. Per germline, CDR1 SGHNT and CDR2 YYREEE (reference sequence). The ends lost 4 bases at V and 3 bases at J; junction bases unmatched: 12. The length of the CDR3 is 19 residues. The CDR3 region has the DNA TGTGCCAGCAGCCGAGGACTAGCGGGAGGGTCTAGAGGTACAGATACGCAGTATTTT. Its translation is CASSRGLAGGSRGTDTQYF.

J is TRBJ1-6 and V is TRBV6-1; maybe TRBD1 (6 bases). V shed 4 bases and J shed 7 bases, with 17 bases lying between them. The CDR3 sequence is 16 residues long. Germline loops: CDR1 MNHNS, CDR2 SASEGT. The CDR3 loop reads CASSGGQTPGNSPLHF. Written as DNA, the CDR3 is TGTGCCAGCAGTGGCGGACAGACCCCAGGGAATTCACCCCTCCACTTT.

J is TRBJ2-1 and V is TRBV11-3; 8 bases agree with TRBD2. Trimming took 5 bases from V and 9 from J; bases not matched to a gene: 6. Germline lookup yields CDR1 SGHNT and CDR2 YENEEA. The CDR3 sequence is 13 residues long. The CDR3 region has the DNA TGTGCCAGCAGCCTAACTAGCGGCGGTGAGCAGTTCTTC. Translating it yields CASSLTSGGEQFF.